The 3 T cell receptor beta chains given below trace back to one sample, sequenced in a study of T-cell reconstitution after alpha-beta-depleted transplantation in children (dated by TCRdb to about 2016). The intended sense of this specimen's treatment or condition label: allogeneic hematopoietic cell transplantation with graft depleted of TCRalphabeta T cells and CD19 B cells. The library was generated by PCR. The instrument given in TCRdb is Illumina HiSeq 2500. TCR libraries were prepared with molecular barcoding, using unique molecular identifiers to normalize TCRbeta repertoire quantification. Using fastp trimming at Q25 and MiXCR clonotype assembly, TCRdb reanalyzed the public sequencing data and kept in-frame beta chains. Each record represents a unique CDR3 protein, reported with the most common genes and DNA among its rows. The sample table shows 450,000 to 600,000 distinct CDR3 sequences, and over 9.5% are seen once. The ten largest account for 2% to 2.5% of the sample.

This sample comprised PBMCs, obtained before TCRalphabeta/CD19-depleted stem cell transplant. These receptors originate from a child aged 2-15 years with inherited bone marrow failure, due to receive a stem cell transplant.

The rearrangement joins TRBV5-1 to TRBJ1-1; no clear D gene. V was shortened by 0 bases and J by 0 bases, with 9 bases between the two germline ends. The CDR3 runs to 15 residues. CDR1 SGHRS and CDR2 YFSETQ come from the germline V gene. The CDR3 reads CASSLEPGVNTEAFF. In DNA form, the CDR3 reads TGCGCCAGCAGCTTGGAGCCGGGCGTGAACACTGAAGCTTTCTTT.

Many counts were recorded for this clonotype. V and J are TRBV5-4 and TRBJ2-7; D is possibly TRBD2 (6 bases). Trimming stripped 0 bases from V and 6 bases from J, with 13 bases between. CDR3 length: 14 residues. CDR1 and CDR2 (germline): SGHNT, YYREEE (reference sequence). The CDR3 nucleotides are TGTGCCAGCAGCTTGGAGGTCTCCGGGGGCGAGCAGTACTTC. It translates to CASSLEVSGGEQYF.

The CDR3 DNA follows: TGCAGCGTTGAAAGGACAGGGGGCGTAACTGAAGCTTTCTTT. Translating gives CSVERTGGVTEAFF. V and J are TRBV29-1 and TRBJ1-1; 11 bases are shared with TRBD1. The CDR3 runs 14 residues. CDR1 and CDR2 from the germline V gene are SQVTM and ANQGSEA. V lost 2 bases and J lost 5; bases outside the gene matches: 4.